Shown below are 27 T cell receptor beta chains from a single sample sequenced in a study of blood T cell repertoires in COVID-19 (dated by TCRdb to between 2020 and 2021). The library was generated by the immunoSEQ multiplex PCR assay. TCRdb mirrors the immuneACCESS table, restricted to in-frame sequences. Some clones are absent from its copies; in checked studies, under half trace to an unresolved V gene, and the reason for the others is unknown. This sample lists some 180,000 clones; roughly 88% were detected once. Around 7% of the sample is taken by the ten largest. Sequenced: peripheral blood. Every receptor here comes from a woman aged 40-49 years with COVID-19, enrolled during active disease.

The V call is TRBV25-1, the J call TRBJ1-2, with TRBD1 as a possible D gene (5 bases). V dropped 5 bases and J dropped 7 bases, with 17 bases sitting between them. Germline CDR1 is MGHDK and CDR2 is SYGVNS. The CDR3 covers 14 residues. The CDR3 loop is CASSNTGSYGGYTF. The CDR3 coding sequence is TGTGCCAGCAGTAACACAGGATCCTACGGTGGCTACACCTTC.

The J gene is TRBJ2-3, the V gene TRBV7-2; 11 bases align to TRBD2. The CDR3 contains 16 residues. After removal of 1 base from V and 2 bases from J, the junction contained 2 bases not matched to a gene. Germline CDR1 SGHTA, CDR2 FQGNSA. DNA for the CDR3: TGTGCCAGCAGCTTAGGACTAGCGGGGCCCACAGATACGCAGTATTTT. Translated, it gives CASSLGLAGPTDTQYF.

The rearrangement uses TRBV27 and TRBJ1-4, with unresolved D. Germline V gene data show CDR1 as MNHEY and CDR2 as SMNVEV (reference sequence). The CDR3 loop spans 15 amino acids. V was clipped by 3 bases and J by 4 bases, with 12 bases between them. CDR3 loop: CASSFVGRNNEKLFF. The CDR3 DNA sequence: TGTGCCAGCAGTTTCGTTGGGAGGAATAATGAAAAACTGTTTTTT.

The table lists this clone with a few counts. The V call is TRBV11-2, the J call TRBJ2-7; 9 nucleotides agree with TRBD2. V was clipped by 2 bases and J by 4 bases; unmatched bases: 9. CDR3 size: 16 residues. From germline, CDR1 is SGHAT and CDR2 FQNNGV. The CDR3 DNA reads TGTGCCAGCAGCTTATTATCGGTAGCGGGGGTTTACGAGCAGTACTTC. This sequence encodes CASSLLSVAGVYEQYF. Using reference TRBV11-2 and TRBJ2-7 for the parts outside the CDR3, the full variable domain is EAGVAQSPRYKIIEKRQSVAFWCNPISGHATLYWYQQILGQGPKLLIQFQNNGVVDDSQLPKDRFSAERLKGVDSTLKIQPAKLEDSAVYLCASSLLSVAGVYEQYFGPGTRLTVT.

DNA for the CDR3: TGTGCCAGCAGCCTCCCTCCGGGGGCCAACGTCCTGACTTTC. The encoded protein is CASSLPPGANVLTF. V usage is TRBV5-6 and J usage is TRBJ2-6; D call uncertain. This CDR3 is 14 amino acids long. V was clipped by 4 bases and J by 4 bases, with 9 bases between them. From germline, CDR1 is SGHDT and CDR2 YYEEEE.

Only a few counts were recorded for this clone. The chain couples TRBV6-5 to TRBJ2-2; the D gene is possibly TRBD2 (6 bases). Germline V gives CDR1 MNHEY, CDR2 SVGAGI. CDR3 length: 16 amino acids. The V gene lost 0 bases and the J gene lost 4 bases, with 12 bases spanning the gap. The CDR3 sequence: CASSYSTGRSTGELFF. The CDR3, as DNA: TGTGCCAGCAGTTACTCTACCGGGAGATCCACCGGGGAGCTGTTTTTT.

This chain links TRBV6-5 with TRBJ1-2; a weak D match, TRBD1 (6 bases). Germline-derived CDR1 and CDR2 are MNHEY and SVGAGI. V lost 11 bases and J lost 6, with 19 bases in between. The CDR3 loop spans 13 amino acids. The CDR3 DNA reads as TGTGCCGCGGGGGGGGCGCCTTCAAATGGCTACACCTTC. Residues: CAAGGAPSNGYTF.

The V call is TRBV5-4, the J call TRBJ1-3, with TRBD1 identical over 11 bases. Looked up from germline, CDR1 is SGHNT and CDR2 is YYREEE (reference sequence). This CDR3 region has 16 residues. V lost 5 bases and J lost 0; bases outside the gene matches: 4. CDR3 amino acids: CASRGGQGASGNTIYF. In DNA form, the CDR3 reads TGTGCCAGCAGAGGAGGACAGGGGGCCTCTGGAAACACCATATATTTT. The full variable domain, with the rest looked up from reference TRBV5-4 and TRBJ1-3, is ETGVTQSPTHLIKTRGQQVTLRCSSQSGHNTVSWYQQALGQGPQFIFQYYREEENGRGNFPPRFSGLQFPNYSSELNVNALELDDSALYLCASRGGQGASGNTIYFGEGSWLTVV.

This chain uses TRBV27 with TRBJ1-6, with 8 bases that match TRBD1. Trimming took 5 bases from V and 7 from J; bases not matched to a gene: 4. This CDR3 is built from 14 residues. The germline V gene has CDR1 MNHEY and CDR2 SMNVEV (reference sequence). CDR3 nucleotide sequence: TGTGCCAGCAGTCCGACAGGGGCCAATTCACCCCTCCACTTT. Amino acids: CASSPTGANSPLHF.

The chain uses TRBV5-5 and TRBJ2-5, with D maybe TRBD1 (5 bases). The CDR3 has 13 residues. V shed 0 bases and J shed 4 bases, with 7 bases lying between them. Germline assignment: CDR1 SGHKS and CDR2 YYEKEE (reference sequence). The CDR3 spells CASSLGGGETQYF. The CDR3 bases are TGTGCCAGCAGCTTGGGGGGCGGAGAGACCCAGTACTTC.

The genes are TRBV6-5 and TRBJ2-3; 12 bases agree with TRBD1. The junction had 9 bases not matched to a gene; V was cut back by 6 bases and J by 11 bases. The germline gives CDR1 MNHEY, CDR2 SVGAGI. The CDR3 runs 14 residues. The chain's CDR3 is CASRSGQGARKQYF. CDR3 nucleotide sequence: TGTGCCAGCAGGTCGGGACAGGGGGCGCGTAAGCAGTATTTT.

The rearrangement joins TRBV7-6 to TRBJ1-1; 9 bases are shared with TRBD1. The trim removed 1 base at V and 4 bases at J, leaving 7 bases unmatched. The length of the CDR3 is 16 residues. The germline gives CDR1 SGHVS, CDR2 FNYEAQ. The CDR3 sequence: CASSLEQGAPGTEAFF. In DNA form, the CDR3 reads TGTGCCAGCAGCTTAGAACAGGGGGCGCCGGGCACTGAAGCTTTCTTT.

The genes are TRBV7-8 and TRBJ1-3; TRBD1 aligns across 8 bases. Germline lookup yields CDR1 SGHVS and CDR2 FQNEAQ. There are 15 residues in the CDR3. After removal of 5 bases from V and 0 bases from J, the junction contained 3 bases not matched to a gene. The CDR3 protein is CASSITGGSGNTIYF. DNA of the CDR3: TGTGCCAGCAGCATAACAGGGGGCTCTGGAAACACCATATATTTT. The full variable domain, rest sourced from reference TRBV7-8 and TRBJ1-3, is GAGVSQSPRYKVAKRGQDVALRCDPISGHVSLFWYQQALGQGPEFLTYFQNEAQLDKSGLPSDRFFAERPEGSVSTLKIQRTQQEDSAVYLCASSITGGSGNTIYFGEGSWLTVV.

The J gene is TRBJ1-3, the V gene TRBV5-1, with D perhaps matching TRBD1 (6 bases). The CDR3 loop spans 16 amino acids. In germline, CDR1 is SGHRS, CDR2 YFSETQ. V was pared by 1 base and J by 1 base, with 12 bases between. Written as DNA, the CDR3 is TGCGCCAGCAGCTTGACATACCAGGGGTCTGGAAACACCATATATTTT. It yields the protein CASSLTYQGSGNTIYF.

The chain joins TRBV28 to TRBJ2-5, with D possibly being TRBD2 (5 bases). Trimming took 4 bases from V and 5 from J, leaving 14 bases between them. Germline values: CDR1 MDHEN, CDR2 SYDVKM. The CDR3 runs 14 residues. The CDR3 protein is CASSSTGSEETQYF. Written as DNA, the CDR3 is TGTGCCAGCAGTTCCACGGGGTCCGAGGAGACCCAGTACTTC.

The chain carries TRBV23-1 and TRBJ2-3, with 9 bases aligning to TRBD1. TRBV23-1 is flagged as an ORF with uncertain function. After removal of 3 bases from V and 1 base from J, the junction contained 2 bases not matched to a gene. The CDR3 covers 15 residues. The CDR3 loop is CASSQWTGGTDTQYF. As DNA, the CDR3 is TGCGCCAGCAGTCAGTGGACAGGGGGCACAGATACGCAGTATTTT.

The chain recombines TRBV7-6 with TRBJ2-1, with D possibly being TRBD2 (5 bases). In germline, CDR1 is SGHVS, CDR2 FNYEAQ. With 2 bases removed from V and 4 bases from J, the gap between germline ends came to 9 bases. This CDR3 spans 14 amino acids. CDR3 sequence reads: CASSLSLAYNEQFF. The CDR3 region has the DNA TGTGCCAGCAGCTTATCTCTAGCTTACAATGAGCAGTTCTTC.

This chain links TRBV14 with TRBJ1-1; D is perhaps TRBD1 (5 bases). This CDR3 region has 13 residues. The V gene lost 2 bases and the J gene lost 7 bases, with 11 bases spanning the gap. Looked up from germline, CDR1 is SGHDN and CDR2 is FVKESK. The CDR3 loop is CASSQIERGEAFF. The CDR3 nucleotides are TGTGCCAGCAGCCAAATCGAAAGGGGTGAAGCTTTCTTT. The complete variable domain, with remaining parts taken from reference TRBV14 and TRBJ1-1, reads EAGVTQFPSHSVIEKGQTVTLRCDPISGHDNLYWYRRVMGKEIKFLLHFVKESKQDESGMPNNRFLAERTGGTYSTLKVQPAELEDSGVYFCASSQIERGEAFFGQGTRLTVV.

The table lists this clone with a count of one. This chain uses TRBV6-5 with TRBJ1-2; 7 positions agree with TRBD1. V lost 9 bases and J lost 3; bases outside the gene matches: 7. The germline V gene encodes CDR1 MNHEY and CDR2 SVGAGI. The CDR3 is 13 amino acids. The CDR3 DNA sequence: TGTGCCAGACCCCGTGACAGGGACTATGGCTACACCTTC. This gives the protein CARPRDRDYGYTF.

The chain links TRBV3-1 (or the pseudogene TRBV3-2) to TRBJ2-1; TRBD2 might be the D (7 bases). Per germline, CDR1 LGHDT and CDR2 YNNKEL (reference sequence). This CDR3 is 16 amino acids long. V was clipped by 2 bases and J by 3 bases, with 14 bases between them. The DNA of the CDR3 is TGTGCCAGCAGCCAACGCGGGGGCCCTTTCTACAATGAGCAGTTCTTC. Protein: CASSQRGGPFYNEQFF.

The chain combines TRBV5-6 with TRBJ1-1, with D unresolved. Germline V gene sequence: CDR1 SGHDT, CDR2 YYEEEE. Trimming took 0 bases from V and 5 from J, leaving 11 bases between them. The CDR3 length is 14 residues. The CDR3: CASSLGPKETEAFF. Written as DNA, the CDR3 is TGTGCCAGCAGCTTGGGCCCAAAGGAGACTGAAGCTTTCTTT.

CDR3 region: CASSYTLARSDTQYF. The CDR3 nucleotides read TGCGCCAGCAGTTATACCTTAGCGCGATCAGATACGCAGTATTTT. This sequence joins TRBV5-1 and TRBJ2-3; TRBD2 is a possible D gene (5 bases). The CDR3 has 15 amino acids. Germline lookup yields CDR1 SGHRS and CDR2 YFSETQ. The V and J ends lost 5 bases and 4 bases respectively, with 17 bases between them.

This CDR3 reads CASSLGGTGYKRGTQYF. CDR3 nucleotides: TGTGCCAGCAGCTTAGGGGGCACCGGGTACAAACGCGGGACCCAGTACTTC. This chain links TRBV11-2 with TRBJ2-5; a weak D match, TRBD1 (5 bases). V was shortened by 1 base and J by 7 bases, with 22 bases between the two germline ends. Germline V CDR1 and CDR2: SGHAT, FQNNGV. This CDR3 has 17 amino acids. Together with reference TRBV11-2 and TRBJ2-5, the CDR3 gives the full variable domain: EAGVAQSPRYKIIEKRQSVAFWCNPISGHATLYWYQQILGQGPKLLIQFQNNGVVDDSQLPKDRFSAERLKGVDSTLKIQPAKLEDSAVYLCASSLGGTGYKRGTQYFGPGTRLLVL.

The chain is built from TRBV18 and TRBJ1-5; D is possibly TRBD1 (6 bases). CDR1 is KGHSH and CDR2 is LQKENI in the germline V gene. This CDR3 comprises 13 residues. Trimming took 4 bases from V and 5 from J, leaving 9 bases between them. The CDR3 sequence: CASSQGEHQPQHF. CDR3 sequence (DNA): TGTGCCAGCTCACAGGGGGAACATCAGCCCCAGCATTTT. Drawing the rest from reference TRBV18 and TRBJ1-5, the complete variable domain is NAGVMQNPRHLVRRRGQEARLRCSPMKGHSHVYWYRQLPEEGLKFMVYLQKENIIDESGMPKERFSAEFPKEGPSILRIQQVVRGDSAAYFCASSQGEHQPQHFGDGTRLSIL.

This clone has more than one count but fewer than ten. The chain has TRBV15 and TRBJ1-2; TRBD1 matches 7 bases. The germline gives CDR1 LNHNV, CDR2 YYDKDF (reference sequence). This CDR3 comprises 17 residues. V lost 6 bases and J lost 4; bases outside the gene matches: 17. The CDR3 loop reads CATRSGHTGDPSYGYTF. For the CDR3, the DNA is TGTGCCACCAGGAGCGGCCATACAGGGGACCCTTCCTATGGCTACACCTTC. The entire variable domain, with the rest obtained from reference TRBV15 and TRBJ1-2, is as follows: DAMVIQNPRYQVTQFGKPVTLSCSQTLNHNVMYWYQQKSSQAPKLLFHYYDKDFNNEADTPDNFQSRRPNTSFCFLDIRSPGLGDTAMYLCATRSGHTGDPSYGYTFGSGTRLTVV.

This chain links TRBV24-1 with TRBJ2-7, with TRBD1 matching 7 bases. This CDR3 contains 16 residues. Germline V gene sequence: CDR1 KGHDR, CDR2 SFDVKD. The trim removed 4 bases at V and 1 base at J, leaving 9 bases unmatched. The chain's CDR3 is CATSDSTGIRSYEQYF. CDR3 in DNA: TGTGCCACCAGTGACTCGACAGGGATTAGGTCCTACGAGCAGTACTTC.

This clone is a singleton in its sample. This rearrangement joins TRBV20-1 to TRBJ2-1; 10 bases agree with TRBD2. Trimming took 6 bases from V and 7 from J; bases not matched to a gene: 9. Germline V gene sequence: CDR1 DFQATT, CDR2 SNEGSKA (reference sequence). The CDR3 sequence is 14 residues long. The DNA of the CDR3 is TGCAGTGCGAGTAGCGGGAGGTCGTCAAATGAGCAGTTCTTC. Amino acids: CSASSGRSSNEQFF.